This TCR beta chain was sequenced for a study of blood T cell repertoires in COVID-19. The repertoire was sequenced with immunoSEQ multiplex PCR; TCRdb's copy has only in-frame clones and lacks some. The sample includes 350,000 to 500,000 clones, about 88% of them seen just once. The germline V and J ends were trimmed by 1 base and 3 bases, with 18 bases remaining between them. CDR3 length: 18 amino acids. Germline loops: CDR1 MNHNS, CDR2 SASEGT. Participants came from fewer than 25 US areas, aged roughly 18 to 95 years. In assigning cohorts, the study relied on participant-reported clinical history. The sequenced material came from PBMCs or T cells enriched from blood (not recorded which). The chain combines TRBV6-1 with TRBJ1-4; weak D call: TRBD1 (5 bases). This receptor was taken from a woman between 18 and 29 years old who had been exposed to COVID-19. CDR3 loop: CASSEDFRVGGANEKLFF. CDR3 bases: TGTGCCAGCAGTGAAGATTTTAGGGTTGGGGGGGCTAATGAAAAACTGTTTTTT.